This entry describes one TCR beta chain. The sample carries other DNA sequences with the same CDR3. Samples underwent the assay at deep level. The material for each subset, its genomic DNA, was split evenly across several immunoSEQ plates. Ten immunoSEQ deep assay plates were used to sequence unsorted PBMC DNA. Some clones are missing from TCRdb's copy, which holds only in-frame ones; the method was immunoSEQ multiplex PCR. The table lists about 490,000 clones, 65% to 80% of them singletons. This entry belongs to a study of shared clonotypes between healthy human individuals. J gave up 5 bases and V 1 base, and 0 bases lay outside the gene matches. The germline CDR1 and CDR2 sequences are SEHNR and FQNEAQ (reference sequence). CDR3 size: 14 residues.

The receptor was derived from a woman aged 40 to 50 in good health. Some clones in this sample may be carry-over from other donors' samples. This chain links TRBV7-9 with TRBJ2-3, with 10 nucleotides matching TRBD2. The sample taken for sequencing was PBMCs. The CDR3 region is CASSLGLAGDTQYF. The CDR3 coding sequence is TGTGCCAGCAGCTTAGGACTAGCGGGAGATACGCAGTATTTT.